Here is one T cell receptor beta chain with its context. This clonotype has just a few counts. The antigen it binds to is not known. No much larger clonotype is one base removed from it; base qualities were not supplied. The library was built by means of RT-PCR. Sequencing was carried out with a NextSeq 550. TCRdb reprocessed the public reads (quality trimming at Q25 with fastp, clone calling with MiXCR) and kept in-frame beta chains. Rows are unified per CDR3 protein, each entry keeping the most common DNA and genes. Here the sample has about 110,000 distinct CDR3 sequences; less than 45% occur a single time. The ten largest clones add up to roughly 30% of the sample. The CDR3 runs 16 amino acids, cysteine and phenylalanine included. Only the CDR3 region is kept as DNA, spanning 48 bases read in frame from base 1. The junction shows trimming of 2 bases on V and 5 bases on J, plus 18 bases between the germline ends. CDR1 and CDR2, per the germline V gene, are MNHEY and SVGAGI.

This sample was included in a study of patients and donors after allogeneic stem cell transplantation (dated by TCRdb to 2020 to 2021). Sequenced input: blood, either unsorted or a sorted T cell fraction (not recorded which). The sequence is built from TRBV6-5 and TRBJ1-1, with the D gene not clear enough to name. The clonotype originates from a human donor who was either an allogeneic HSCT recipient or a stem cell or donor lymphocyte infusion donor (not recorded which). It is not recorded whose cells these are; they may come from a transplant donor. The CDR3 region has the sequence CASSYSPSFPGTEAFF. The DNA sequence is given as TGTGCCAGCAGTTACAGTCCATCCTTCCCGGGGACTGAAGCTTTCTTT.